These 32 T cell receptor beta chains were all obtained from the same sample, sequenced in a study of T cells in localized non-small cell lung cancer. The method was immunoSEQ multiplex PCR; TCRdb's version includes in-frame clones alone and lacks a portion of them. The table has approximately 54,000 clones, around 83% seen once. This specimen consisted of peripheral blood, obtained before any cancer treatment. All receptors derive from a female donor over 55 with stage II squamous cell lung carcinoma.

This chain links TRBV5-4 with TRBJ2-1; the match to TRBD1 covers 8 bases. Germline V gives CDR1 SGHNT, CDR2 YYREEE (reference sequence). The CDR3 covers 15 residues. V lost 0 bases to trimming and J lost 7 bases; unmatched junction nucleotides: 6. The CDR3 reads CASSLVQGGRNEQFF. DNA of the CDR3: TGTGCCAGCAGCTTGGTACAGGGGGGTCGGAATGAGCAGTTCTTC.

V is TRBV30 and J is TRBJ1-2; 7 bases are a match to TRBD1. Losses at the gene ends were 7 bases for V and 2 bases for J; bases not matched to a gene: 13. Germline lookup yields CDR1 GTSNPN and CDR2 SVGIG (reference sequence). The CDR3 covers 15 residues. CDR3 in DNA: TGTGCCTTCTTCCGGCACAGGGGAGAAAACTATGGCTACACCTTC. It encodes CAFFRHRGENYGYTF.

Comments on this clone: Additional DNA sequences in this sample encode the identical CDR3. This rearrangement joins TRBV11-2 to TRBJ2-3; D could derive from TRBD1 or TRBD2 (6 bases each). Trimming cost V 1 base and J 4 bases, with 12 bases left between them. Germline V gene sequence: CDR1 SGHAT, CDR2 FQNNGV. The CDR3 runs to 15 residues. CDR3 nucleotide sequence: TGTGCCAGCAGCTTAGTGGGGGGCTACCCAGATACGCAGTATTTT. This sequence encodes CASSLVGGYPDTQYF.

The CDR3 DNA follows: TGTGCCAGCACTCTGGACAGGGTAGTCACTGAAGCTTTCTTT. Amino acid sequence: CASTLDRVVTEAFF. The chain carries TRBV6-1 and TRBJ1-1, with 8 bases lining up with TRBD1. Trimming removed 7 bases from V and 4 bases from J; junction bases left unmatched: 8. This CDR3 spans 14 amino acids. Per the germline V gene, CDR1 is MNHNS and CDR2 is SASEGT.

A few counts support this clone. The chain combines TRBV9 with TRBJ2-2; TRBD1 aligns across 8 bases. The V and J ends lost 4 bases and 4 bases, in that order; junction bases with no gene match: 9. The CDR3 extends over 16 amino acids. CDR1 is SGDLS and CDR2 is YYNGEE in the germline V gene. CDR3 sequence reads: CASSSPQGASTGELFF. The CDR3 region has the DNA TGTGCCAGCAGCTCCCCTCAGGGGGCGAGCACCGGGGAGCTGTTTTTT. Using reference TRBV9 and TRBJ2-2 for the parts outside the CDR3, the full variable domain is DSGVTQTPKHLITATGQRVTLRCSPRSGDLSVYWYQQSLDQGLQFLIQYYNGEERAKGNILERFSAQQFPDLHSELNLSSLELGDSALYFCASSSPQGASTGELFFGEGSRLTVL.

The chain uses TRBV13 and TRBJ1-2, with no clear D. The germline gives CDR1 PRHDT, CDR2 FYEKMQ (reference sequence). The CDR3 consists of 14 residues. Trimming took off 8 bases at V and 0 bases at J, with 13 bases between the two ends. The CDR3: CASYQVFANYGYTF. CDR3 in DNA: TGTGCCAGCTATCAGGTTTTCGCTAACTATGGCTACACCTTC.

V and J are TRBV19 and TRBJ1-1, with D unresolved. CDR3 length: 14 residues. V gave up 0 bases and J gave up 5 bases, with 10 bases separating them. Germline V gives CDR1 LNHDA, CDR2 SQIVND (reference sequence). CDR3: CASSIDSRRTEAFF. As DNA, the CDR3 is TGTGCCAGTAGTATAGACAGCAGAAGGACTGAAGCTTTCTTT.

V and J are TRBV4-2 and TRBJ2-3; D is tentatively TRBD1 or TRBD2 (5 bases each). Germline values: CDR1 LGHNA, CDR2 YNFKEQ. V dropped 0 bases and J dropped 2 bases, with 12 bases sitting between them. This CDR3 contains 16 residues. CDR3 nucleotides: TGTGCCAGCAGCCAAGATGTCATGGGGGACACAGATACGCAGTATTTT. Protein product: CASSQDVMGDTDTQYF.

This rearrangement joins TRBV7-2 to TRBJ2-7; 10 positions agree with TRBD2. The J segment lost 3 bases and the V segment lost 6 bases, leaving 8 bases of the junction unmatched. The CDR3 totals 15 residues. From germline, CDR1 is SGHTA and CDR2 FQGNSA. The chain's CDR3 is CASRPTSGANYEQYF. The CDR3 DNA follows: TGTGCCAGCAGGCCTACTAGCGGGGCTAACTACGAGCAGTACTTC.

This CDR3 reads CASSQSIGANVLTF. CDR3 coding DNA: TGTGCCAGCAGCCAATCGATTGGGGCCAACGTCCTGACTTTC. The V call is TRBV16, the J call TRBJ2-6; D is unresolved. Trimming removed 0 bases at V and 3 bases at J, with 3 bases between. Germline loops: CDR1 KGHSY, CDR2 FQNENV. The CDR3 has 14 residues. The entire variable domain, with the rest obtained from reference TRBV16 and TRBJ2-6, is as follows: GEEVAQTPKHLVRGEGQKAKLYCAPIKGHSYVFWYQQVLKNEFKFLISFQNENVFDETGMPKERFSAKCLPNSPCSLEIQATKLEDSAVYFCASSQSIGANVLTFGAGSRLTVL.

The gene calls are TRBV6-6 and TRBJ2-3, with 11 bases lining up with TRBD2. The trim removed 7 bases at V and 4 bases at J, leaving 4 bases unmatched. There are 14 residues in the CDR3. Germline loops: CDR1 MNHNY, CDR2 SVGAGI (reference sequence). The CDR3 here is CASTLAGGPDTQYF. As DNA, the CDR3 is TGTGCCAGCACGTTAGCGGGGGGGCCAGATACGCAGTATTTT.

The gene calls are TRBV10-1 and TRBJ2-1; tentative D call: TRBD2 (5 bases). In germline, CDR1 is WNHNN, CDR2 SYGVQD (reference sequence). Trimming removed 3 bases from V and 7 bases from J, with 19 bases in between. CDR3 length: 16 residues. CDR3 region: CASSENRGRIENEQFF. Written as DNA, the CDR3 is TGCGCCAGCAGTGAAAACCGGGGTCGGATTGAGAATGAGCAGTTCTTC.

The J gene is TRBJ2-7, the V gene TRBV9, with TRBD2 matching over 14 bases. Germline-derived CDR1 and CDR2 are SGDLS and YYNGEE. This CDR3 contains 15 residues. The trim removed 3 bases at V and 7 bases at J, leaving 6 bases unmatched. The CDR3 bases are TGTGCCAGCAGCGCCCCGGGACTAGCGGGGGTTGAGCAGTACTTC. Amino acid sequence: CASSAPGLAGVEQYF. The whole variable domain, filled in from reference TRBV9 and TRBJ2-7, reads DSGVTQTPKHLITATGQRVTLRCSPRSGDLSVYWYQQSLDQGLQFLIQYYNGEERAKGNILERFSAQQFPDLHSELNLSSLELGDSALYFCASSAPGLAGVEQYFGPGTRLTVT.

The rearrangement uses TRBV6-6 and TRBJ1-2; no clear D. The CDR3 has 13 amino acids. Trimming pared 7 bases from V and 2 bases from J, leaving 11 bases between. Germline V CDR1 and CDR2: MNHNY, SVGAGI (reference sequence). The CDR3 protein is CASTGVGNYGYTF. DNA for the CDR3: TGTGCCAGCACCGGAGTGGGCAACTATGGCTACACCTTC.

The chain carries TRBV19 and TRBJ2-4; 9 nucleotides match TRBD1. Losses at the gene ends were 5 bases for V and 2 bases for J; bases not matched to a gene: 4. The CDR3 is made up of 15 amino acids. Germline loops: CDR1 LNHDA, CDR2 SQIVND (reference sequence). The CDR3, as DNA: TGTGCCAGTAGTGTCGGGACAGGGTCCAAAAACATTCAGTACTTC. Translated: CASSVGTGSKNIQYF.

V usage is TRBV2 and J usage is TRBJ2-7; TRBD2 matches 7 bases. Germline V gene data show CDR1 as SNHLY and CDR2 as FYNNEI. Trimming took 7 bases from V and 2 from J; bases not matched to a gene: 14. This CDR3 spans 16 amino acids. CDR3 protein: CASITPSREGTYEQYF. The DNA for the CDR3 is TGTGCCAGCATTACACCCAGCAGGGAGGGAACCTACGAGCAGTACTTC.

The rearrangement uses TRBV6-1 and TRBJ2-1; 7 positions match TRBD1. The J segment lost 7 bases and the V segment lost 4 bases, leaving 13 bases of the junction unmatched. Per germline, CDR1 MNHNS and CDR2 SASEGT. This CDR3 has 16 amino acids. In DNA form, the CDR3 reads TGTGCCAGCAGTGCCTCTTCCTCAGGGGGTTCGAATGAGCAGTTCTTC. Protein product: CASSASSSGGSNEQFF.

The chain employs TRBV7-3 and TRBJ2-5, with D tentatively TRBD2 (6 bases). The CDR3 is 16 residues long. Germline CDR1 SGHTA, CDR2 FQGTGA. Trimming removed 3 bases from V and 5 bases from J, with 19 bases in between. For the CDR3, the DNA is TGTGCCAGCAGCTTGGAGGGCGCAGGACCGTGGGAGACCCAGTACTTC. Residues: CASSLEGAGPWETQYF.

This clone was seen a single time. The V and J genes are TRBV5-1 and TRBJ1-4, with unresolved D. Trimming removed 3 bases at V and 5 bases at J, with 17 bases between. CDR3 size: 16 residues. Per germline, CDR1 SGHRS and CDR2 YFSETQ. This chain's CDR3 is CASSSAFSLPNEKLFF. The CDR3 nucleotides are TGCGCCAGCAGCTCGGCCTTTTCCCTCCCCAATGAAAAACTGTTTTTT.

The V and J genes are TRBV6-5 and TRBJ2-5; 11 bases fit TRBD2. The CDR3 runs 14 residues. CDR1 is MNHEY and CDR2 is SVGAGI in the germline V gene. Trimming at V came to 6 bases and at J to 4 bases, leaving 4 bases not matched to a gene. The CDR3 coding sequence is TGTGCCAGCAGCCTAGCGGGGGGACGAGAGACCCAGTACTTC. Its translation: CASSLAGGRETQYF.

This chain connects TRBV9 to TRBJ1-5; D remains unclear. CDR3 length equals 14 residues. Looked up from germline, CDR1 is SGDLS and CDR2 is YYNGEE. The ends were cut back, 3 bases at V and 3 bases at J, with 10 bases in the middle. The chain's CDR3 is CASSGGGNNQPQHF. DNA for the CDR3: TGTGCCAGCAGCGGGGGAGGGAACAATCAGCCCCAGCATTTT.

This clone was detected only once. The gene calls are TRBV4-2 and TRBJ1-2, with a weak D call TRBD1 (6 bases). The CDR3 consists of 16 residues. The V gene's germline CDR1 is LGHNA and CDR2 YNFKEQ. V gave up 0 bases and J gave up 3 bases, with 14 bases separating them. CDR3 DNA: TGTGCCAGCAGCCAAGAAACGGGGGCAGGGGACTATGGCTACACCTTC. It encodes CASSQETGAGDYGYTF.

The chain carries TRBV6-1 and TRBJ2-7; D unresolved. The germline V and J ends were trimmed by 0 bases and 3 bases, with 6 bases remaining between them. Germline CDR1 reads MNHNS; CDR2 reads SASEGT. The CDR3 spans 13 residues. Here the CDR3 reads CASSEASVYEQYF. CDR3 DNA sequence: TGTGCCAGCAGTGAAGCAAGTGTCTACGAGCAGTACTTC.

In DNA form, the CDR3 reads TGTGCCAGTAGTCCTCAGGGTCATCATGGCTACACCTTC. Residues: CASSPQGHHGYTF. The V gene is TRBV19, the J gene TRBJ1-2; TRBD1 is a possible D gene (5 bases). Germline lookup yields CDR1 LNHDA and CDR2 SQIVND (reference sequence). V lost 5 bases, J lost 6 bases, and 13 bases lay in between. The CDR3 length is 13 residues.

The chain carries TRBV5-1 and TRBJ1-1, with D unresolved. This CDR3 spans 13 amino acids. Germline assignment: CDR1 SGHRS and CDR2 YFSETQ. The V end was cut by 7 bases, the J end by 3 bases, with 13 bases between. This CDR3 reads CASSREKDTEAFF. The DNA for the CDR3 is TGCGCCAGCTCCCGTGAAAAGGACACTGAAGCTTTCTTT.

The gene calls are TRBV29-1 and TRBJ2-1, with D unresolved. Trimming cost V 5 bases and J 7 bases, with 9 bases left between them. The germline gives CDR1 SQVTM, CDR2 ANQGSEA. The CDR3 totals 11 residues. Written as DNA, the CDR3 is TGCAGCGTTCTGGGTTTGAATGAGCAGTTCTTC. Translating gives CSVLGLNEQFF.

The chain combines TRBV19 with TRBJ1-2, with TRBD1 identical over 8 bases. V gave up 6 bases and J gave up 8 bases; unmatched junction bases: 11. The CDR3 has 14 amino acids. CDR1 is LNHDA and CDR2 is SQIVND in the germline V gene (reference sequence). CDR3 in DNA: TGTGCCAGTAGAACTACAGGGGGGGGTTTCGGCTACACCTTC. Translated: CASRTTGGGFGYTF.

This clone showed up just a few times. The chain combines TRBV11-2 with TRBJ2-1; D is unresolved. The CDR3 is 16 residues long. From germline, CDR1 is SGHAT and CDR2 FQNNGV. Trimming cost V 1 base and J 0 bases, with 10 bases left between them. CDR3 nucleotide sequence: TGTGCCAGCAGCTTAGGGTCGCGTAGCTCCTACAATGAGCAGTTCTTC. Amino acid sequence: CASSLGSRSSYNEQFF.

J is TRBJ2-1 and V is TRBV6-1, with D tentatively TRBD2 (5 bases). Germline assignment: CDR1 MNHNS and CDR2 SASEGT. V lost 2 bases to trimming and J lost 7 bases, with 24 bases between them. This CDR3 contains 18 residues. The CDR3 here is CASSETVRTSGSGNEQFF. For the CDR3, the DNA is TGTGCCAGCAGTGAAACGGTGAGGACTTCCGGCTCCGGGAATGAGCAGTTCTTC.

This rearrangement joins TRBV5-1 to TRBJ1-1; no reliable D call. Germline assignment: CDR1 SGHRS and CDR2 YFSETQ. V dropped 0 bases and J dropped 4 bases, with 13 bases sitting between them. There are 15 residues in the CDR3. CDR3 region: CASSLEGQSATEAFF. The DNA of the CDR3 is TGCGCCAGCAGCTTGGAGGGCCAATCCGCCACTGAAGCTTTCTTT.

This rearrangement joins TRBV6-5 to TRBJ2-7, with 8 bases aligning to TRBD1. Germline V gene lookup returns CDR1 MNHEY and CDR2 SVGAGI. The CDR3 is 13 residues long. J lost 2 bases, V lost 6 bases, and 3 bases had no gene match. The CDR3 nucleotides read TGTGCCAGCAGCCCGGACAGGGCCTACGAGCAGTACTTC. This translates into CASSPDRAYEQYF.

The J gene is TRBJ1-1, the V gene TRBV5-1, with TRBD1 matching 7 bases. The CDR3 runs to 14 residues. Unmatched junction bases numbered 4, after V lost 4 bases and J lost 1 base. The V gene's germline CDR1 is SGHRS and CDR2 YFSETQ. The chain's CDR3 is CASSRDSRNTEAFF. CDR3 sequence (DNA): TGCGCCAGCAGCCGGGACAGCCGGAACACTGAAGCTTTCTTT.